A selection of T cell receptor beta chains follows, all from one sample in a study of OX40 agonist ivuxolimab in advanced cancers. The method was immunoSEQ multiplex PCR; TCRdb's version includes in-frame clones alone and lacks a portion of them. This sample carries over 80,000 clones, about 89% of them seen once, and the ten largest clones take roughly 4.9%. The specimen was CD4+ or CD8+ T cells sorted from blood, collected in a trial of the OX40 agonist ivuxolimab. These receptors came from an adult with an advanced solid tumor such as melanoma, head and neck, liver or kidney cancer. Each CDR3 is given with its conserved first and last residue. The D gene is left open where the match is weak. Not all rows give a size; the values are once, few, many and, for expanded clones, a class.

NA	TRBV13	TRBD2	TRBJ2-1	TGTGCCAGCAGCTTCACGACTAGCGGGAGGAATAATGAGCAGTTCTTC	CASSFTTSGRNNEQFF
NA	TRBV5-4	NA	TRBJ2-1	TGTGCCAGCAGCTTGGAAGGGACGGAGGGCAATGAGCAGTTCTTC	CASSLEGTEGNEQFF
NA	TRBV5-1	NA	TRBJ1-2	TGCGCCAGCAGCTTGGGGCTAGAGGATGGCTACACCTTC	CASSLGLEDGYTF
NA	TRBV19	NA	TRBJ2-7	TGTGCCAGTAGCCTGCTAGGCCTCGAAGGCGAGCAGTACTTC	CASSLLGLEGEQYF
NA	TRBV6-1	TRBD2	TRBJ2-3	TGTGCCAGCAGGACTAGCGGGGCCCCCAGTACGCAGTATTTT	CASRTSGAPSTQYF
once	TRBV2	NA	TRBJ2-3	TGTGCCAGCAGTGCCCTGGACTGGGACACAGATACGCAGTATTTT	CASSALDWDTDTQYF
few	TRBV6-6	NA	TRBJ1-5	TGTGCCAGCAGTTACCCGGGAAATCAGCCCCAGCATTTT	CASSYPGNQPQHF
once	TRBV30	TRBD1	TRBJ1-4	TGTGCCTGGACGGGACAGGGTGGAGAAAAACTGTTTTTT	CAWTGQGGEKLFF
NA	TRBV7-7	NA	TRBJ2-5	TGTGCTAGCAGGTTGGGACCGGCCGCAGAGACCCAGTACTTC	CASRLGPAAETQYF
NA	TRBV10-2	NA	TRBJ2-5	TGCGCCAGCAGTGAGTTTGAGACCCAGTACTTC	CASSEFETQYF
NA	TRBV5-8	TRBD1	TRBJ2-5	TGTGCCAGCAGCTTGAGGCGTTCGGGACAGCAAGAGACCCAGTACTTC	CASSLRRSGQQETQYF
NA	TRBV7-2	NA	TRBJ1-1	TGTGCCAGCAGCTTAGATGGGGGAGCTGAAGCTTTCTTT	CASSLDGGAEAFF
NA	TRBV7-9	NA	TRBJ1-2	TGTGCCAGCAGCTTAGGGCAGGGCTATGGCTACACCTTC	CASSLGQGYGYTF
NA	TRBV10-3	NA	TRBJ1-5	TGTGCCTCCCAACCAGCCGGGGGCAGTCAGCCCCAGCATTTT	CASQPAGGSQPQHF
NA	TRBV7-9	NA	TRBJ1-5	TGTGCCAGCAGCGGACATAATAGCAATCAGCCCCAGCATTTT	CASSGHNSNQPQHF
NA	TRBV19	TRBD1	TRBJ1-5	TGTGCCAGTAGTAAGGGGGCTGGCAATCAGCCCCAGCATTTT	CASSKGAGNQPQHF
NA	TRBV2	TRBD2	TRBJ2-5	TGTGCCAGCAGCCCCGGGGCTAGCGGGAGTGCGGAGACCCAGTACTTC	CASSPGASGSAETQYF
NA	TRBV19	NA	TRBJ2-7	TGTGCCAGTAGTACTACCCTTAGGGCCAGCGAGCAGTACTTC	CASSTTLRASEQYF
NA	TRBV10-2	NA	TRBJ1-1	TGCGCCAGCAGTCCCCCCGGCGGGGGAACTGAAGCTTTCTTT	CASSPPGGGTEAFF
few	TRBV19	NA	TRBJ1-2	TGTGCCAGTAGTATGCTTAGGGCTGGCTACACCTTC	CASSMLRAGYTF
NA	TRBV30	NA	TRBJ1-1	TGTGCCTCCTCGGGACGTCCGGAAGCTTTCTTT	CASSGRPEAFF
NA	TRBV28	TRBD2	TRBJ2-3	TGTGCCAGCAGATCCGGACTAGCGGGAGATACGCAGTATTTT	CASRSGLAGDTQYF
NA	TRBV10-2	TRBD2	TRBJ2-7	TGCGCCAGCAGTGAGTCGAATCTAGCGGGCTACGAGCAGTACTTC	CASSESNLAGYEQYF
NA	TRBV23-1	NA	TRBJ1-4	TGCGCCCCGGGAAGTTTTCGGGAAAAACTGTTTTTT	CAPGSFREKLFF
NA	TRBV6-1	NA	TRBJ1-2	TGTGCCAGCAGCCGAGAAGGACTGGATGAAGGCTACACCTTC	CASSREGLDEGYTF
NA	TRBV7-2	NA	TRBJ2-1	TGTGCCAGCAGCTCGCAAGCGAGGGGGGATGTGGTGCAGTTCTTC	CASSSQARGDVVQFF
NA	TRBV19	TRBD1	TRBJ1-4	TGTGCCAGTAGTAATCCCGGGACAGGGTCCGTAAAACTGTTTTTT	CASSNPGTGSVKLFF
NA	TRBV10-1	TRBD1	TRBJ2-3	TGCGCCAGCAGACAGGGACAGGGGTCGGATACGCAGTATTTT	CASRQGQGSDTQYF
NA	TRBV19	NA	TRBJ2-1	TGTGCCAGTAGTATAGATCGGGGTTTGGGCAATGAGCAGTTCTTC	CASSIDRGLGNEQFF
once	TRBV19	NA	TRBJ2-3	TGTGCCAGTAGGGAGGGCCGGGACAGAATCACAGATACGCAGTATTTT	CASREGRDRITDTQYF
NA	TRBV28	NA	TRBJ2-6	TGTGCCAGCAGTTCGGCAGGGAGTGAGGGGGCCAACGTCCTGACTTTC	CASSSAGSEGANVLTF
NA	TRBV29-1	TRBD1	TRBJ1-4	TGCAGCGTCAGAGGGCGGGACAGGGGGCCAACAACTAATGAAAAACTGTTTTTT	CSVRGRDRGPTTNEKLFF
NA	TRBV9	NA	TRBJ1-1	TGTGCCAGCAGCGTAGAGGGGGGCCAGCCGAACACTGAAGCTTTCTTT	CASSVEGGQPNTEAFF
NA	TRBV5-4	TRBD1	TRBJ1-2	TGTGCCAGCAGCCTCCAGGGGGCGCGGGGCTATGGCTACACCTTC	CASSLQGARGYGYTF
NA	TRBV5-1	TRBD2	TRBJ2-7	TGCGCCAGCAGCTCCCTAGTGGCGGGAGCCTACGAGCAGTACTTC	CASSSLVAGAYEQYF
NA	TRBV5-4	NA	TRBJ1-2	TGTGCCAGCAGCTTTGGCGGGGGGGCGCTCAACTATGGCTACACCTTC	CASSFGGGALNYGYTF
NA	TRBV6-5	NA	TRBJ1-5	TGTGCCAGCAGTTACTTGACGAATAGCAATCAGCCCCAGCATTTT	CASSYLTNSNQPQHF
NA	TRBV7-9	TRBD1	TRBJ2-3	TGTGCCAGCAGCTTTGACAGGGGCAGCACAGATACGCAGTATTTT	CASSFDRGSTDTQYF
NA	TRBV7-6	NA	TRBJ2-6	TGTGCCAGCAGCCCGACCCAATCTAGCGCCGGGGCCAACGTCCTGACTTTC	CASSPTQSSAGANVLTF
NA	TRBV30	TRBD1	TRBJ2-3	TGTGCCTGGAGTGTCCCCGGGACAGCCAGCACAGATACGCAGTATTTT	CAWSVPGTASTDTQYF
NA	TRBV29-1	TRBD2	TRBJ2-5	TGCAGCGTTGAAGGCCTAGCGGGAGGGCGGCAAGAGACCCAGTACTTC	CSVEGLAGGRQETQYF
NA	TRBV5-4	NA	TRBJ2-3	TGTGCCAGCAGCTTGGGTATCCAGCTAAGCACAGATACGCAGTATTTT	CASSLGIQLSTDTQYF
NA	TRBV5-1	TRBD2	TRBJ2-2	TGCGCCAGCACGCTAGCGGGAGCCAGTACAACCGGGGAGCTGTTTTTT	CASTLAGASTTGELFF
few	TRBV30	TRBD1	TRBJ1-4	TGTGCCTGTTTTAACAGGGGGAATGAAAAACTGTTTTTT	CACFNRGNEKLFF
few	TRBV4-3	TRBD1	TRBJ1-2	TGCGCCAGCAGCCGCGGGACAGGGGGCATCTATGGCTACACCTTC	CASSRGTGGIYGYTF
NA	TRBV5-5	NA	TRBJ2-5	TGTGCCAGCAGCAGAGACGGATGGCCTGAGACCCAGTACTTC	CASSRDGWPETQYF